This record concerns one T cell receptor (beta chain) sequence. Its antigen is unknown. This PCR relied on a set of 60 Vbeta primers and 13 Jbeta primers. Sequencing used immunoSEQ multiplex PCR; TCRdb keeps in-frame clones, though not all of them. There are roughly 170,000 clones in the sample; 70% to 90% occur only once, and more than 4% lies in the top ten. Per germline, CDR1 KGHSH and CDR2 LQKENI. The CDR3 is 14 residues long. The ends were cut back, 3 bases at V and 3 bases at J, with 8 bases in the middle. The entry originates in a study of cytomegalovirus exposure and HLA in healthy donors. Study results and caveats: What was likely a sequencing artifact was a cluster of highly shared sequence variants. Later analysis suggested most CMV-associated TCR beta chains were HLA-restricted.

All donors participated as healthy donors of bone marrow. Though probably carrying unrecorded immune exposures, donors were nominally healthy at sampling. Sample: PBMCs. The rearrangement joins TRBV18 to TRBJ1-4; the D is unclear. The clonotype was recovered from a girl aged 5-17 years in good health and CMV-seropositive. The CDR3 coding sequence is TGTGCCAGCTCACCGGAGAGATCTAATGAAAAACTGTTTTTT. This gives the protein CASSPERSNEKLFF. Drawing the rest from reference TRBV18 and TRBJ1-4, the complete variable domain is NAGVMQNPRHLVRRRGQEARLRCSPMKGHSHVYWYRQLPEEGLKFMVYLQKENIIDESGMPKERFSAEFPKEGPSILRIQQVVRGDSAAYFCASSPERSNEKLFFGSGTQLSVL.